These T cell receptor beta chains were read from a single sample in a study. From the 5' RACE reads, TCRdb called clonotypes with MiXCR, one entry per CDR3 protein. The repertoire holds about 55,000 distinct CDR3 sequences, with roughly a sixth as singletons. The specimen was naive CD4+ T cells sorted from blood. The receptors come from a female donor with breast cancer. CDR3s include the opening cysteine and the closing phenylalanine or tryptophan. The D gene is left open where the match is weak. Not all rows give a size; the values are once, few, many and, for expanded clones, a class.

clone size: many
V gene: TRBV4-2
J gene: TRBJ2-7
D gene: TRBD1
CDR3 protein: CASSEGQSVPYEQYF
CDR3 DNA: TGTGCCAGCAGCGAGGGACAGTCAGTCCCCTACGAGCAGTACTTC

clone size: many
V gene: TRBV5-1
J gene: TRBJ2-3
D gene: -
CDR3 protein: CASSWTDGTDTQYF
CDR3 DNA: TGCGCCAGCAGCTGGACAGACGGCACAGATACGCAGTATTTT

clone size: few
V gene: TRBV27
J gene: TRBJ2-2
D gene: TRBD2
CDR3 protein: CASSSRLAANTGELFF
CDR3 DNA: TGTGCCAGCAGTTCCCGACTAGCAGCGAACACCGGGGAGCTGTTTTTT

clone size: -
V gene: TRBV5-1
J gene: TRBJ1-2
D gene: -
CDR3 protein: CSSSLQGSGYTF
CDR3 DNA: TGCTCCAGCAGCTTACAGGGTTCCGGCTACACCTTC

clone size: -
V gene: TRBV6-1
J gene: TRBJ2-7
D gene: -
CDR3 protein: CASSESPFPSLYF
CDR3 DNA: TGTGCCAGCAGTGAAAGTCCCTTTCCCTCTCTGTACTTC

clone size: few
V gene: TRBV27
J gene: TRBJ2-1
D gene: -
CDR3 protein: CASSNRVHEQFF
CDR3 DNA: TGTGCCAGCTCTAATCGGGTCCATGAGCAGTTCTTC

clone size: many
V gene: TRBV6-5
J gene: TRBJ1-3
D gene: -
CDR3 protein: CASSYSVARTSSGNTIYF
CDR3 DNA: TGTGCCAGCAGTTACTCAGTAGCTCGGACCAGCTCTGGAAACACCATATATTTT

clone size: few
V gene: TRBV3-1
J gene: TRBJ2-5
D gene: -
CDR3 protein: CASSQPEGETQYF
CDR3 DNA: TGTGCCAGCAGCCAACCCGAGGGGGAGACCCAGTACTTC

clone size: few
V gene: TRBV7-2
J gene: TRBJ2-5
D gene: -
CDR3 protein: CASSVVGVETQYF
CDR3 DNA: TGTGCCAGCAGCGTCGTTGGGGTAGAGACCCAGTACTTC

clone size: many
V gene: TRBV7-3
J gene: TRBJ2-1
D gene: TRBD2
CDR3 protein: CASSSLAGGPYNEQFF
CDR3 DNA: TGTGCCAGCAGCTCCCTAGCGGGAGGCCCCTACAATGAGCAGTTCTTC

clone size: -
V gene: TRBV6-1
J gene: TRBJ2-1
D gene: -
CDR3 protein: CASSRELGNEQFF
CDR3 DNA: TGTGCCAGCTCTCGCGAGTTAGGCAATGAGCAGTTCTTC

clone size: -
V gene: TRBV7-9
J gene: TRBJ2-3
D gene: -
CDR3 protein: CASSPLGDTQYF
CDR3 DNA: TGTGCCAGCAGCCCCCTCGGAGATACGCAGTATTTT

clone size: few
V gene: TRBV29-1
J gene: TRBJ2-3
D gene: TRBD2
CDR3 protein: CSVSGTSDADTQYF
CDR3 DNA: TGCAGCGTTTCCGGGACTAGCGACGCAGATACGCAGTATTTT

clone size: -
V gene: TRBV5-5
J gene: TRBJ1-1
D gene: -
CDR3 protein: CASSEITQNTGAFF
CDR3 DNA: TGTGCCAGCAGTGAGATTACACAGAACACTGGAGCTTTCTTT

clone size: few
V gene: TRBV20-1
J gene: TRBJ2-3
D gene: -
CDR3 protein: CSATQGDWPSTDTQYF
CDR3 DNA: TGCAGTGCTACTCAGGGGGACTGGCCTAGCACAGATACGCAGTATTTT

clone size: -
V gene: TRBV29-1
J gene: TRBJ1-1
D gene: -
CDR3 protein: CSGQDNTEAFF
CDR3 DNA: TGCTCGGGACAAGATAACACTGAAGCTTTCTTT

clone size: few
V gene: TRBV6-1
J gene: TRBJ2-7
D gene: -
CDR3 protein: CASSVGLDRTYEQYF
CDR3 DNA: TGTGCCAGCAGTGTTGGCCTAGACAGGACCTACGAGCAGTACTTC

clone size: -
V gene: TRBV24-1
J gene: TRBJ2-1
D gene: -
CDR3 protein: CATSDPKPSESSYNEQFF
CDR3 DNA: TGTGCCACCAGTGATCCCAAGCCCTCGGAGAGCTCCTACAATGAGCAGTTCTTC

clone size: -
V gene: TRBV29-1
J gene: TRBJ2-6
D gene: TRBD2
CDR3 protein: CSARASGSSGANVLTF
CDR3 DNA: TGCAGCGCCCGGGCTAGCGGGAGTTCTGGGGCCAACGTCCTGACTTTC

clone size: -
V gene: TRBV28
J gene: TRBJ2-7
D gene: TRBD2
CDR3 protein: CASSEPGGGVYEQYF
CDR3 DNA: TGTGCCAGCAGTGAACCGGGAGGAGGAGTCTACGAGCAGTACTTC

clone size: -
V gene: TRBV6-5
J gene: TRBJ1-1
D gene: -
CDR3 protein: CASSYALANTEAFF
CDR3 DNA: TGTGCCAGCAGTTATGCATTGGCGAACACTGAAGCTTTCTTT

clone size: -
V gene: TRBV5-1
J gene: TRBJ1-3
D gene: TRBD1
CDR3 protein: CASSQTGGSGNTIYF
CDR3 DNA: TGCGCCAGCAGCCAGACAGGGGGTTCTGGAAACACCATATATTTT

clone size: few
V gene: TRBV5-1
J gene: TRBJ2-7
D gene: -
CDR3 protein: CASSLTVTSYEQYF
CDR3 DNA: TGCGCCAGCAGCTTGACAGTTACTTCCTACGAGCAGTACTTC

clone size: -
V gene: TRBV7-2
J gene: TRBJ2-3
D gene: -
CDR3 protein: CASSPTLDITTDTQYF
CDR3 DNA: TGTGCCAGCAGCCCCACCCTCGACATAACCACAGATACGCAGTATTTT

clone size: -
V gene: TRBV7-2
J gene: TRBJ1-1
D gene: -
CDR3 protein: CASSFSGGEGEAFF
CDR3 DNA: TGTGCCAGCAGCTTTAGCGGCGGGGAGGGTGAAGCTTTCTTT

clone size: few
V gene: TRBV7-3
J gene: TRBJ2-2
D gene: -
CDR3 protein: CASRTGNTGELFF
CDR3 DNA: TGTGCCAGCAGAACAGGGAACACCGGGGAGCTGTTTTTT

clone size: -
V gene: TRBV11-2
J gene: TRBJ2-2
D gene: -
CDR3 protein: CASSLGTGLTGELFF
CDR3 DNA: TGTGCCAGCAGCTTGGGAACAGGGTTGACCGGGGAGCTGTTTTTT

clone size: -
V gene: TRBV28
J gene: TRBJ2-6
D gene: -
CDR3 protein: CASRSTGPPRGANVLTF
CDR3 DNA: TGTGCCAGCAGATCTACAGGGCCCCCTAGAGGGGCCAACGTCCTGACTTTC

clone size: -
V gene: TRBV2
J gene: TRBJ1-5
D gene: -
CDR3 protein: CASSDQAGYSNQPQHF
CDR3 DNA: TGTGCCAGCAGTGATCAGGCGGGGTATAGCAATCAGCCCCAGCATTTT

clone size: many
V gene: TRBV12-3/TRBV12-4
J gene: TRBJ2-3
D gene: TRBD2
CDR3 protein: CASRRAGGQNTQYF
CDR3 DNA: TGTGCCAGCAGGCGAGCGGGAGGGCAGAATACGCAGTATTTT

clone size: many
V gene: TRBV5-1
J gene: TRBJ1-2
D gene: TRBD1
CDR3 protein: CASSLLTTGSYGYTF
CDR3 DNA: TGCGCCAGCAGCCTTTTAACGACAGGGTCCTATGGCTACACCTTC

clone size: many
V gene: TRBV7-2
J gene: TRBJ1-1
D gene: -
CDR3 protein: CASSPGQANTEAFF
CDR3 DNA: TGTGCCAGCAGCCCCGGGCAGGCGAACACTGAAGCTTTCTTT

clone size: few
V gene: TRBV5-1
J gene: TRBJ2-7
D gene: -
CDR3 protein: CASSLALSSSLYEQYF
CDR3 DNA: TGCGCCAGCAGCTTGGCCCTCTCGAGCAGTCTCTACGAGCAGTACTTC